These 12 T cell receptor beta chains originate from one sample sequenced in a study of early T cells in non-severe SARS-CoV-2 infection. TCRdb re-derived calls from the 5' RACE reads in MiXCR, one entry per CDR3 protein. The data contain around 94,000 distinct CDR3 sequences, about an eighth of them singletons. The sequenced material came from whole blood. Receptors originate from an adult who was a healthcare worker with PCR-confirmed SARS-CoV-2 infection or an uninfected control (not recorded which).

The V gene is TRBV9, the J gene TRBJ2-2; D not resolved. V was trimmed by 0 bases and J by 7 bases, leaving 4 bases between them. Germline values: CDR1 SGDLS, CDR2 YYNGEE. The CDR3 totals 12 residues. The CDR3 coding sequence is TGTGCCAGCAGCGTAGGGTACGGGGAGCTGTTTTTT. It encodes CASSVGYGELFF.

This clonotype was seen repeatedly, ten times or more. J is TRBJ2-3 and V is TRBV6-4; TRBD2 matches at 10 bases. CDR3 length: 16 residues. V lost 0 bases and J lost 0; bases outside the gene matches: 0. Germline loops: CDR1 MRHNA, CDR2 SNTAGT. In nucleotides, the CDR3 is TGTGCCAGCAGTGACTCGACTAGCGGGAGCACAGATACGCAGTATTTT. As protein: CASSDSTSGSTDTQYF.

This clonotype was seen a few times. The rearrangement uses TRBV7-9 and TRBJ1-2; D might be TRBD1 (6 bases). Germline V gives CDR1 SEHNR, CDR2 FQNEAQ (reference sequence). The CDR3 has 12 amino acids. V lost 5 bases and J lost 8, with 12 bases in between. The CDR3 bases are TGTGCCAGCAGCAAGGGGGATGAAGGCTACACCTTC. It translates to CASSKGDEGYTF. Based on the CDR3 plus reference TRBV7-9 and TRBJ1-2, the full variable domain is DTGVSQNPRHKITKRGQNVTFRCDPISEHNRLYWYRQTLGQGPEFLTYFQNEAQLEKSRLLSDRFSAERPKGSFSTLEIQRTEQGDSAMYLCASSKGDEGYTFGSGTRLTVV.

This clonotype was recorded at least ten times. The gene calls are TRBV10-1 and TRBJ2-3, with D possibly being TRBD2 (6 bases). Trimming pared 0 bases from V and 12 bases from J, leaving 16 bases between. Germline lookup yields CDR1 WNHNN and CDR2 SYGVQD (reference sequence). This CDR3 is built from 14 residues. The CDR3 region is CASSESIVGGLQYF. The CDR3 DNA sequence: TGCGCCAGCAGTGAGTCTATTGTGGGGGGACTCCAGTATTTT.

The CDR3 here is CASSPTSGNEQYF. The DNA for the CDR3 is TGTGCCAGCAGCCCAACTAGCGGGAACGAGCAGTACTTC. The chain carries TRBV7-7 and TRBJ2-7; TRBD2 matches at 10 bases. This CDR3 has 13 residues. CDR1 and CDR2 from the germline V gene are SSHAT and FNYEAQ (reference sequence). V shed 5 bases and J 5 bases; nucleotides not matched to a gene: 3.

The J gene is TRBJ2-7, the V gene TRBV4-1; D is possibly TRBD1 (6 bases). The CDR3 totals 15 residues. V was cut by 0 bases and J by 2 bases, with 11 bases left in between. Germline CDR1 reads MGHRA; CDR2 reads YSYEKL. CDR3 protein: CASSQESTGTYEQYF. The CDR3, as DNA: TGCGCCAGCAGCCAAGAATCGACAGGTACCTACGAGCAGTACTTC.

This clonotype was seen ten or more times. The chain joins TRBV4-1 to TRBJ1-4, with D maybe TRBD1 (5 bases). Germline V gene sequence: CDR1 MGHRA, CDR2 YSYEKL. The CDR3 sequence is 15 residues long. The ends were cut back, 0 bases at V and 8 bases at J, with 13 bases in the middle. CDR3 region: CASSQEGQGDEKLFF. The CDR3, as DNA: TGCGCCAGCAGCCAAGAGGGGCAGGGAGACGAAAAACTGTTTTTT.

Only a few counts were recorded for this clonotype. CDR3 nucleotides: TGTGCCAGCAGTGACGCTAGGAGGGCAGGCACTGAAGCTTTCTTT. Protein sequence: CASSDARRAGTEAFF. This chain joins TRBV2 and TRBJ1-1; D is uncertain. Deletions cut 3 bases from V and 4 bases from J, with 15 bases between. CDR3 size: 15 residues. Germline lookup yields CDR1 SNHLY and CDR2 FYNNEI.

This clonotype was seen many times. The rearrangement joins TRBV24-1 to TRBJ2-5, with 12 bases identical to TRBD2. Germline CDR1 KGHDR, CDR2 SFDVKD. The CDR3 runs to 17 residues. V dropped 4 bases and J dropped 1; count of bases not matched to a gene: 6. The CDR3 DNA is TGTGCCACCAGTGACACGGGACTAGCGGGCTCCCAAGAGACCCAGTACTTC. It encodes CATSDTGLAGSQETQYF.

This clonotype has a count of ten or more. The chain is built from TRBV6-2 or TRBV6-3 and TRBJ2-1; TRBD2 matches 7 bases. Germline-derived CDR1 and CDR2 are MNHEY and SVGEGT. This CDR3 spans 16 amino acids. The V segment lost 0 bases and the J segment 5 bases; nucleotides outside the gene matches: 7. This chain's CDR3 is CASSYSGLAENNEQFF. The CDR3 coding sequence is TGTGCCAGCAGTTACTCGGGCCTAGCGGAAAACAATGAGCAGTTCTTC.

This chain joins TRBV30 and TRBJ2-1; tentative D call: TRBD2 (7 bases). Trimming removed 3 bases from V and 10 bases from J, with 19 bases in between. Germline values: CDR1 GTSNPN, CDR2 SVGIG (reference sequence). The CDR3 runs to 14 residues. The CDR3 nucleotides read TGTGCCTGGAGACTCCCCGGGGGGCGGGGGGAGCAGTTCTTC. Translating it yields CAWRLPGGRGEQFF.

V gene TRBV6-1 combines with J gene TRBJ2-2; no definite D call. CDR1 and CDR2 (germline): MNHNS, SASEGT. The CDR3 is 13 residues long. V lost 2 bases and J 8 bases, leaving 9 bases between the germline ends. The CDR3 DNA reads as TGTGCCAGCAGTGAAATACCCCAAGGGGAGCTGTTTTTT. It yields the protein CASSEIPQGELFF.